Listed below are T cell receptor beta chains from one sample, sequenced in a study of Ad26.COV2.S vaccination and SARS-CoV-2 variants. TCRdb's copy holds only in-frame clones and misses some; the assay was immunoSEQ multiplex PCR. The table includes hundreds of thousands of clones, about 89% detected once. This specimen consisted of peripheral blood, obtained in a trial of Ad26.COV2.S vaccine versus placebo. The source of these receptors is a person aged 18-60 years who received the Ad26.COV2.S COVID-19 vaccine or a placebo. CDR3s include the opening cysteine and the closing phenylalanine or tryptophan. Each record gives: J gene, V gene, clone size, D gene, CDR3 protein, CDR3 DNA. The D gene is left open where the match is weak. Clone size is shown for a subset of rows, as once, few, many or a class of expanded clone.

>TRBJ2-7|TRBV2|.|.
CARGRRGGSYEQYF
TGTGCCAGGGGTCGGAGAGGGGGCTCCTACGAGCAGTACTTC
>TRBJ2-3|TRBV21-1|.|.
CASSTCFRDSARVGDTQYF
TGTGCCAGCAGCACGTGCTTCCGGGACAGCGCTCGTGTGGGAGATACGCAGTATTTT
>TRBJ2-7|TRBV19|.|TRBD2
CASSKLAGTPSYEQYF
TGTGCCAGTAGTAAACTAGCGGGTACCCCCTCCTACGAGCAGTACTTC
>TRBJ1-1|TRBV11-3|.|.
CASSFSGVSVAFF
TGTGCCAGCAGCTTTTCAGGGGTGTCTGTAGCTTTCTTT
>TRBJ2-2|TRBV2|.|TRBD1
CASKRQGQVDAGELFF
TGTGCCAGCAAGAGGCAAGGACAGGTGGACGCCGGGGAGCTGTTTTTT
>TRBJ1-4|TRBV3-1/TRBV3-2|.|.
CASSPLGEKLFF
TGTGCCAGCAGCCCTCTTGGTGAAAAACTGTTTTTT
>TRBJ1-5|TRBV28|.|.
CASSLIKSDQPQHF
TGTGCCAGCAGCCTTATAAAGTCAGATCAGCCCCAGCATTTT
>TRBJ2-7|TRBV27|.|TRBD1
CASSSPRGSSYEQYF
TGTGCCAGCAGTTCTCCCAGGGGGAGCTCCTACGAGCAGTACTTC
>TRBJ2-7|TRBV6-5|.|.
CASRVGDNSYEQYF
TGTGCCAGCAGGGTGGGGGACAACTCCTACGAGCAGTACTTC
>TRBJ1-2|TRBV5-1|.|TRBD1
CASSTWTGGQGGYTF
TGCGCCAGCAGCACGTGGACAGGGGGTCAGGGTGGCTACACCTTC
>TRBJ2-1|TRBV13|once|.
CASTGGAIYNEQFF
TGTGCCAGCACTGGGGGGGCTATCTACAATGAGCAGTTCTTC
>TRBJ2-1|TRBV30|.|.
CAWDRTDSYNEQFF
TGTGCCTGGGACCGGACAGATTCCTACAATGAGCAGTTCTTC
>TRBJ2-4|TRBV18|.|TRBD1
CASSPPLRQGRAKNIQYF
TGTGCCAGCTCACCACCGTTGAGACAGGGGAGGGCCAAAAACATTCAGTACTTC
>TRBJ1-2|TRBV27|.|TRBD1
CASSFTPGQGYGYTF
TGTGCCAGCAGTTTTACTCCCGGACAGGGTTATGGCTACACCTTC
>TRBJ1-1|TRBV29-1|once|TRBD1
CSAEGQIEAFF
TGCAGCGCCGAGGGACAGATTGAAGCTTTCTTT
>TRBJ2-5|TRBV12-3/TRBV12-4|.|TRBD1
CASGTGGRGTQYF
TGTGCCAGCGGTACAGGGGGACGGGGGACCCAGTACTTC
>TRBJ2-7|TRBV16|.|.
CASSPRDLDGEQYF
TGTGCCAGCAGCCCCCGGGACCTCGACGGGGAGCAGTACTTC
>TRBJ2-7|TRBV5-4|.|TRBD2
CASSLPLAVNYEQYF
TGTGCCAGCAGCTTACCCCTAGCGGTCAACTACGAGCAGTACTTC
>TRBJ2-5|TRBV7-9|.|TRBD2
CASSLVASGQETQYF
TGTGCCAGCAGCTTAGTGGCTAGCGGCCAAGAGACCCAGTACTTC
>TRBJ1-6|TRBV5-4|.|.
CASTPMGSGANPPLHF
TGTGCCAGCACCCCGATGGGGTCCGGGGCAAATCCACCCCTCCACTTT
>TRBJ1-1|TRBV5-5|.|TRBD1
CASCYNLIGTGRSSTEAFF
TGTGCCAGCTGCTACAACCTCATCGGGACAGGGAGGTCGAGCACTGAAGCTTTCTTT
>TRBJ2-7|TRBV6-5|.|.
CASTRDTLYEQYF
TGTGCCAGCACCCGGGACACCCTCTACGAGCAGTACTTC
>TRBJ2-1|TRBV7-2|.|TRBD2
CASSLGLAAYNEQFF
TGTGCCAGCAGCCTTGGACTAGCGGCTTACAATGAGCAGTTCTTC
>TRBJ1-1|TRBV12-3/TRBV12-4|.|.
CASSSKGAEAFF
TGTGCCAGCAGTTCCAAGGGCGCTGAAGCTTTCTTT
>TRBJ1-5|TRBV18|.|TRBD1
CASSSSDRAPNQPQHF
TGTGCCAGCTCATCGTCGGACAGGGCGCCCAATCAGCCCCAGCATTTT
>TRBJ1-5|TRBV6-2/TRBV6-3|.|.
CASSSTRGNQPQHF
TGTGCCAGCAGTTCGACGCGGGGCAATCAGCCCCAGCATTTT
>TRBJ1-5|TRBV2|.|.
CASGRSDSNQPQHF
TGTGCCAGCGGACGTTCGGATAGCAATCAGCCCCAGCATTTT
>TRBJ1-6|TRBV14|few|.
CASSLRTNSPLHF
TGTGCCAGCAGCCTACGGACTAATTCACCCCTCCACTTT
>TRBJ2-4|TRBV14|.|TRBD1
CASSQVGTGAKNIQYF
TGTGCCAGCAGCCAAGTAGGGACAGGAGCCAAAAACATTCAGTACTTC
>TRBJ2-7|TRBV4-2|.|.
CASSQTYNYEQYF
TGTGCCAGCAGCCAAACGTATAACTACGAGCAGTACTTC
>TRBJ2-3|TRBV28|.|TRBD1
CASISGQTTDTQYF
TGTGCCAGTATCTCGGGACAGACCACAGATACGCAGTATTTT
>TRBJ2-7|TRBV4-1|.|.
CASSQVEAETYEQYF
TGCGCCAGCAGCCAAGTCGAAGCGGAAACCTACGAGCAGTACTTC
>TRBJ1-5|TRBV19|.|.
CASTPGGGQPQHF
TGTGCCAGTACCCCCGGGGGGGGTCAGCCCCAGCATTTT
>TRBJ2-3|TRBV27|.|.
CASSLVTGPISTDTQYF
TGTGCCAGCAGTTTAGTTACTGGACCTATTAGCACAGATACGCAGTATTTT
>TRBJ2-2|TRBV12-3/TRBV12-4|once|.
CASTEVAGELFF
TGTGCCAGCACCGAGGTCGCCGGGGAGCTGTTTTTT
>TRBJ1-4|TRBV6-5|.|.
CASSYSVHSGYEKLFF
TGTGCCAGCAGTTACTCGGTGCACAGTGGTTATGAAAAACTGTTTTTT
>TRBJ1-1|TRBV5-5|.|.
CASSLIRAGVNTEAFF
TGTGCCAGCAGCTTGATAAGGGCAGGCGTTAACACTGAAGCTTTCTTT
>TRBJ2-3|TRBV11-2|.|TRBD2
CASSLGDYTDTQYF
TGTGCCAGCAGCTTAGGGGACTACACAGATACGCAGTATTTT
>TRBJ2-3|TRBV20-1|.|.
CSASMFTQYF
TGCAGTGCTAGTATGTTTACGCAGTATTTT
>TRBJ2-3|TRBV6-6|.|.
CASRDSSTDTQYF
TGTGCCAGCAGGGACTCGAGCACAGATACGCAGTATTTT
>TRBJ2-7|TRBV7-8|.|TRBD2
CASSTRMGEGRNEQYF
TGTGCCAGCAGCACACGAATGGGGGAGGGCAGAAACGAGCAGTACTTC
>TRBJ1-6|TRBV5-1|.|.
CASSLDDRLPALHF
TGCGCCAGCAGCTTGGACGACCGATTGCCGGCCCTCCACTTT
>TRBJ2-2|TRBV5-8|.|.
CASSLFDGSYGGELFF
TGTGCCAGCAGCTTGTTTGACGGGAGTTACGGCGGGGAGCTGTTTTTT
>TRBJ1-5|TRBV4-2|.|.
CASSQAGGNQPQHF
TGTGCCAGCAGCCAAGCAGGGGGCAATCAGCCCCAGCATTTT
>TRBJ1-5|TRBV7-9|.|.
CASSLGPNQPQHF
TGTGCCAGCAGCTTAGGACCCAATCAGCCCCAGCATTTT
>TRBJ2-7|TRBV6-6|once|TRBD1
CASRSQGYEQYF
TGTGCCAGCAGATCACAGGGGTATGAGCAGTACTTC
>TRBJ1-5|TRBV7-9|.|TRBD1
CASTTGGSNQPQHF
TGTGCCAGCACCACAGGGGGTAGCAATCAGCCCCAGCATTTT
>TRBJ2-5|TRBV13|.|.
CASSAWSLRQETQYF
TGTGCCAGCAGCGCGTGGAGCCTTAGACAAGAGACCCAGTACTTC
>TRBJ1-2|TRBV5-5|once|TRBD1
CASYSDRGTSNYGYTF
TGTGCCAGCTACTCGGACAGGGGAACTTCTAACTATGGCTACACCTTC
>TRBJ2-3|TRBV5-4|few|TRBD1
CASSSAADRDTDTQYF
TGTGCCAGCAGTTCCGCTGCGGACAGGGACACAGATACGCAGTATTTT
>TRBJ2-3|TRBV6-6|.|TRBD2
CASSRTSGRDTQYF
TGTGCCAGCAGTCGGACTAGCGGGAGGGATACGCAGTATTTT
>TRBJ1-6|TRBV6-6|.|.
CASIEQNYNSPLHF
TGTGCCAGCATTGAACAGAACTATAATTCACCCCTCCACTTT
>TRBJ2-1|TRBV4-2|once|TRBD2
CASSQERGGRNEQFF
TGTGCCAGCAGCCAAGAGCGGGGGGGCCGAAATGAGCAGTTCTTC
>TRBJ2-5|TRBV30|.|TRBD2
CAWRKRLAVETQYF
TGTGCCTGGAGGAAGAGACTAGCGGTGGAGACCCAGTACTTC
>TRBJ2-5|TRBV19|.|.
CASSMGTVRGRDQETQYF
TGTGCCAGTAGTATGGGAACCGTAAGGGGTAGAGACCAAGAGACCCAGTACTTC
>TRBJ2-5|TRBV7-2|.|TRBD2
CASSTGLAGGPYQETQYF
TGTGCCAGCAGCACGGGACTAGCGGGGGGGCCGTACCAAGAGACCCAGTACTTC
>TRBJ1-2|TRBV6-6|.|.
CASSSPGYTF
TGTGCCAGCAGTTCCCCTGGCTACACCTTC
>TRBJ1-2|TRBV3-1/TRBV3-2|.|.
CASSPRWQAYGYTF
TGTGCCAGCAGCCCCCGGTGGCAGGCCTATGGCTACACCTTC
>TRBJ2-5|TRBV9|.|TRBD2
CASSFLADQETQYF
TGTGCCAGCAGCTTCCTAGCGGACCAAGAGACCCAGTACTTC
>TRBJ1-1|TRBV7-2|.|.
CASSLGPVLAFF
TGTGCCAGCAGCTTAGGGCCCGTCTTGGCTTTCTTT